The following is a TCR beta chain sequence with its context. Its antigen is as yet unknown. Coverage ceases 3 residues before the CDR3 finishes, and the germline J gene fills in the end. The V end was cut by 1 base, the J end by 1 base, with 8 bases between. The CDR3 extends over 15 amino acids. Germline CDR1 and CDR2: SGHVS and FQNEAQ. This table comes from immunoSEQ multiplex PCR, and its TCRdb copy is limited to in-frame clones, with some not included. The sample holds about 32,000 clones, and no clone turns up only once. The data derive from a study of T cell clonality in common variable immunodeficiency. The study, taken as a whole, reports: Compared with controls, CVID subjects had fewer shared TCRbeta clones. Common variable immunodeficiency TCR beta sequences reportedly had fewer deletions and N-nucleotide insertions.

Each donor provided roughly 4.5 to 8.5 ml of heparinized whole blood. This sequence was found in a human donor with common variable immunodeficiency. Source material: peripheral blood mononuclear cells. V and J are TRBV7-8 and TRBJ1-5, with D perhaps matching TRBD1 (5 bases). CDR3 DNA, as far as it was read: TGTGCCAGCAGCTTAGAAGGGGCCAGCAATCAGCCC. Protein sequence: CASSLEGASNQP. The whole CDR3 reads CASSLEGASNQPQHF.